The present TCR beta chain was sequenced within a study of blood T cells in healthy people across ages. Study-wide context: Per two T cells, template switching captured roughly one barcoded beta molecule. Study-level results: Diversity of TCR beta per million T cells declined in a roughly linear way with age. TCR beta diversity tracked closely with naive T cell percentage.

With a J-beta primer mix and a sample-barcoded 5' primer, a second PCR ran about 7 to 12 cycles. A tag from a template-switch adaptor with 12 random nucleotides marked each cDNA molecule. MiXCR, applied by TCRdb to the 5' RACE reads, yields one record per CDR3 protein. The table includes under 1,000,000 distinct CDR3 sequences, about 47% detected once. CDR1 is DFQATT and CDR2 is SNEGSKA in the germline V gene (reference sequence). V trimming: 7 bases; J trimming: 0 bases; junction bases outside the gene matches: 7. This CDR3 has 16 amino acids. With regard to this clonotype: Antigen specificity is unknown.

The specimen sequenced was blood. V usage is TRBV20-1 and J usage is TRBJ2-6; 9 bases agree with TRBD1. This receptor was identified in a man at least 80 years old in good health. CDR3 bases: TGCAGTGTTATCGGACAGGGGTTCTCTGGGGCCAACGTCCTGACTTTC. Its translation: CSVIGQGFSGANVLTF.